This T cell receptor beta chain originates from a study of CD8 T cells in Susac syndrome. CD8+ and CD4+ blood T cells underwent TCR beta sequencing. The multiple sclerosis controls, all treatment-naive patients, had relapsing-remitting disease that was stable or active. Purification of the CD8+ and CD4+ T cells relied on negative isolation, and TEMRA cells underwent FACS enrichment. Random hexamers were used to reverse transcribe roughly 0.5 to 1 ug of RNA. The CDR3 of TCR beta was amplified by immunoSEQ multiplex PCR across 54 Vbeta and 13 Jbeta. TCRdb re-called the immunoSEQ multiplex PCR reads through MiXCR, storing one row per CDR3 protein. This sample has 330,000 or so distinct CDR3 sequences, with 85% found just once. V lost 7 bases and J lost 1, with 19 bases in between. The V gene's germline CDR1 is SNHLY and CDR2 FYNNEI. The CDR3 runs 16 residues.

The origin of this receptor is a human donor with multiple sclerosis. Sequenced material: CD8+ T cells from PBMCs. The chain couples TRBV2 to TRBJ2-5; D unresolved. Here the CDR3 reads CASTVGGLVIQETQYF. CDR3 nucleotide sequence: TGTGCCAGCACTGTTGGCGGCCTTGTAATCCAAGAGACCCAGTACTTC.